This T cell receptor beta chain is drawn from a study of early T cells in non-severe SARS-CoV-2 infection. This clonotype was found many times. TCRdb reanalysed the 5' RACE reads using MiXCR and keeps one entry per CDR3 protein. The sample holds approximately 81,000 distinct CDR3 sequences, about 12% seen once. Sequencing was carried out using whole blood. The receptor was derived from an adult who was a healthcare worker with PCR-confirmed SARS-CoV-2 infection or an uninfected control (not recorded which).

In DNA, the CDR3 is TGTGCCAGCAGGGGGATAGACCCTGGCTACACCTTC. Translating it yields CASRGIDPGYTF. The chain couples TRBV2 to TRBJ1-2; unclear D gene. The CDR3 totals 12 residues. The germline V gene encodes CDR1 SNHLY and CDR2 FYNNEI. Trimming left V 6 bases short and J 7 bases short, with 12 bases between.